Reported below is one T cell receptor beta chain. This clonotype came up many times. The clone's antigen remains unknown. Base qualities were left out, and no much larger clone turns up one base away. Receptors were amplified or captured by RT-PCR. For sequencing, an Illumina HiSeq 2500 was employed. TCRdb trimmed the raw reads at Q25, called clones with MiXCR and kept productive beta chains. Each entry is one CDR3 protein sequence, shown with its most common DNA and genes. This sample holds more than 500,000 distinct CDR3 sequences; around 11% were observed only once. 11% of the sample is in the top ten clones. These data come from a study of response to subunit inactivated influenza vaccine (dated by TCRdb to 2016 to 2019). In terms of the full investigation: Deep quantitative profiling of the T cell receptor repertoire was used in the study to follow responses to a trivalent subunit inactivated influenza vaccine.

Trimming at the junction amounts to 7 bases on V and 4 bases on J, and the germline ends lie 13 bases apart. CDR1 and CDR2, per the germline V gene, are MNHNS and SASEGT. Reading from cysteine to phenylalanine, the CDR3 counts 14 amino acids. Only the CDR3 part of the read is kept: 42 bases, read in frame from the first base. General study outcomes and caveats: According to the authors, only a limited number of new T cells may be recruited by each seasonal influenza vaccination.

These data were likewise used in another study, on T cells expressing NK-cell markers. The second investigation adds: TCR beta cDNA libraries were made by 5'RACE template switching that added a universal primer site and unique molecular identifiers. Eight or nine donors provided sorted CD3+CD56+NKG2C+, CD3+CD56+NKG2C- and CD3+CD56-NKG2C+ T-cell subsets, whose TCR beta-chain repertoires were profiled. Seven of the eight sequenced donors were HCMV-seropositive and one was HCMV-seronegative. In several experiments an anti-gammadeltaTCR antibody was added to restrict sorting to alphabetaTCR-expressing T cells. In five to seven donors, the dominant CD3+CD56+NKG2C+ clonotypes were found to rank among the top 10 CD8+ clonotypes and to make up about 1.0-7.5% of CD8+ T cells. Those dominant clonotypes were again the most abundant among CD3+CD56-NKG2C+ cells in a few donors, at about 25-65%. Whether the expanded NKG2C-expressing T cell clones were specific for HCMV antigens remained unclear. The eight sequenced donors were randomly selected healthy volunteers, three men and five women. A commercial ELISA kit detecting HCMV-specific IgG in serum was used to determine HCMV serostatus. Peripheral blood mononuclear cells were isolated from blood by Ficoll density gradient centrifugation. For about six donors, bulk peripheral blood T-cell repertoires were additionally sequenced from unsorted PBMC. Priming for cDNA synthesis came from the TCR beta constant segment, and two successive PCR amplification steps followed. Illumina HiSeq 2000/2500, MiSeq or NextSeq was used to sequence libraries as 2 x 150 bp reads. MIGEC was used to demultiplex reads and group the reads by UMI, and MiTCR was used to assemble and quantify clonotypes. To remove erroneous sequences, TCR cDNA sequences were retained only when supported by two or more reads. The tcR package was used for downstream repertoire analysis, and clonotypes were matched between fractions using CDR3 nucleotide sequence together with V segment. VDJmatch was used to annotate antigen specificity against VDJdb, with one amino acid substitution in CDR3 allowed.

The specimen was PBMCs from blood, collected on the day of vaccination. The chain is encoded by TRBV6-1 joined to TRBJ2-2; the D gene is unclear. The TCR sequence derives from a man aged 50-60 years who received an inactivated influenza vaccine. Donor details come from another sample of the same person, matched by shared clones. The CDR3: CASIEAGLTGELFF. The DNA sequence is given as TGTGCCAGCATAGAGGCTGGTCTCACCGGGGAGCTGTTTTTT.